The present T cell receptor (beta chain) was sequenced within a study of shared clonotypes between healthy human individuals. As for the study in general: With ages of 18 to 49, the donors were two women and three men. General study findings and limits: Across a handful of donors, naive CD4 shared roughly 5%, naive CD8 around 3.8%, memory CD4 less than 2.5%, memory CD8 0.4% to 0.5%.

Comments on this clone: Its antigen is still unknown.

Per germline, CDR1 SGDLS and CDR2 YYNGEE. The CDR3 has 18 amino acids. V shed 0 bases, J shed 6 bases, and the junction held 14 bases outside the gene matches. TCRdb's copy holds only in-frame clones and misses some; the assay was immunoSEQ multiplex PCR. This sample carries more than 2 million clones, almost 96% of them seen once, and the ten largest clones take around 0.13%. Splitting of CD4+ cells produced CD45RA+ naive and CD45RA-negative memory subsets. Sequencing used naive CD4+ T cells sorted from blood. As for subset: CD45RA+ positively selected. The rearrangement joins TRBV9 to TRBJ2-2; the match to TRBD1 covers 7 bases. The TCR sequence derives from a man aged 18 to 29 in good health. The DNA of the CDR3 is TGTGCCAGCAGCGTAGTAGAGGGGGCTGGATCCGGCCCCGGGGAGCTGTTTTTT. Protein sequence: CASSVVEGAGSGPGELFF.